This entry features one TCR beta chain sequence. Its antigen is currently unknown. This sample is part of a study of cytomegalovirus exposure and HLA in healthy donors. As for the study in general: Falling in the Caucasian-associated ancestry cluster were roughly 80% of about 400 genotyped donors. Whole-study results and caveats: Apart from CMV serostatus, no immune exposure information was available. Three CMV-associated chains were confirmed in vitro to be specific for CMV antigens. What a later analysis showed was that several of the most significant clusters appeared linked to common viral pathogens.

The CDR3 is 15 amino acids. Germline values: CDR1 SGDLS, CDR2 YYNGEE. V lost 0 bases, J lost 4 bases, and 13 bases lay in between. PCR primers comprised 60 Vbeta and 13 Jbeta primers. The method was immunoSEQ multiplex PCR; TCRdb's version includes in-frame clones alone and lacks a portion of them. The data show roughly 100,000 clones, about 69% seen once. The clonotype was recovered from a human donor in good health. Sequencing used PBMCs. The rearrangement uses TRBV9 and TRBJ2-5, with D possibly being TRBD1 (5 bases). The CDR3 sequence: CASSVGPGKGETQYF. For the CDR3, the DNA is TGTGCCAGCAGCGTAGGTCCAGGGAAGGGAGAGACCCAGTACTTC. The full variable domain, its missing parts supplied by reference TRBV9 and TRBJ2-5, is DSGVTQTPKHLITATGQRVTLRCSPRSGDLSVYWYQQSLDQGLQFLIQYYNGEERAKGNILERFSAQQFPDLHSELNLSSLELGDSALYFCASSVGPGKGETQYFGPGTRLLVL.